These 13 T cell receptor beta chains originate from one sample sequenced in a study of blood T cell repertoires in COVID-19. The protocol was immunoSEQ multiplex PCR, while the TCRdb copy is restricted to in-frame clones and leaves out a portion. The profile covers under 400,000 clones, with more than 70% appearing a single time and roughly 2% taken by the ten largest. Sequenced material: PBMCs or T cells enriched from blood (not recorded which). Receptor source: a man aged 40-49 years in a cohort exposed to, infected with or recovered from COVID-19 (not recorded which).

The rearrangement joins TRBV7-2 to TRBJ1-2; the D is unclear. The CDR3 length is 16 residues. Trimming stripped 2 bases from V and 7 bases from J, with 20 bases between. Germline CDR1 is SGHTA and CDR2 is FQGNSA. DNA of the CDR3: TGTGCCAGCAGCTTAACCCCCAGCGAACCTGTCCGTGGCTACACCTTC. Its protein is CASSLTPSEPVRGYTF.

The J gene is TRBJ1-2, the V gene TRBV10-3; perhaps TRBD1 as D (6 bases). The germline V and J ends were trimmed by 3 bases and 8 bases, with 13 bases remaining between them. This CDR3 spans 13 amino acids. In germline, CDR1 is ENHRY, CDR2 SYGVKD. The DNA for the CDR3 is TGTGCCATCAGTGAAGACAGGCCGTGGGGCTACACCTTC. Protein product: CAISEDRPWGYTF.

The chain has TRBV24-1 and TRBJ2-3, with 9 bases identical to TRBD2. The V gene end was trimmed by 4 bases and the J gene end by 0 bases; junction bases not matched to a gene: 7. Germline V lookup: CDR1 KGHDR, CDR2 SFDVKD. The length of the CDR3 is 17 residues. CDR3 amino acids: CATSDSTSGSSTDTQYF. CDR3 in DNA: TGTGCCACCAGTGACTCGACTAGCGGTTCGAGCACAGATACGCAGTATTTT.

This chain joins TRBV2 and TRBJ1-2; perhaps TRBD1 as D (5 bases). Trimming took 4 bases from V and 4 from J, leaving 19 bases between them. The CDR3 has 16 residues. Germline lookup yields CDR1 SNHLY and CDR2 FYNNEI. The CDR3, as DNA: TGTGCCAGCAGTGGGTTATCGGACAACCTGGGCTATGGCTACACCTTC. Translating it yields CASSGLSDNLGYGYTF.

The chain carries TRBV7-9 and TRBJ1-6; D call uncertain. Trimming stripped 1 base from V and 6 bases from J, with 7 bases between. This CDR3 comprises 14 residues. CDR1 and CDR2 (germline): SEHNR, FQNEAQ (reference sequence). The CDR3 here is CASSLVGVNSPLHF. The DNA for the CDR3 is TGTGCCAGCAGCTTAGTGGGAGTTAATTCACCCCTCCACTTT.

This rearrangement joins TRBV10-3 to TRBJ2-7; D call uncertain. CDR1 and CDR2 from the germline V gene are ENHRY and SYGVKD. V gave up 5 bases and J gave up 0 bases, with 5 bases separating them. The CDR3 is made up of 12 amino acids. The CDR3 DNA is TGTGCCATCAGTAGGAGCTCCTACGAGCAGTACTTC. As protein: CAISRSSYEQYF.

On this clone itself: The junction and the germline gene differ at one end; a read error may be behind it. The chain combines TRBV7-9 with TRBJ2-7; D is possibly TRBD1 (5 bases). Per germline, CDR1 SEHNR and CDR2 FQNEAQ (reference sequence). The CDR3 loop spans 13 amino acids. DNA for the CDR3: TGTGCCAGCAGCTTATATAAAGAGACAGACCTCCGCTTC. It specifies CASSLYKETDLRF. The full variable domain, with the rest looked up from reference TRBV7-9 and TRBJ2-7, is DTGVSQNPRHKITKRGQNVTFRCDPISEHNRLYWYRQTLGQGPEFLTYFQNEAQLEKSRLLSDRFSAERPKGSFSTLEIQRTEQGDSAMYLCASSLYKETDLRFGPGTRLTVT.

The CDR3 protein is CATSALGNQPQHF. CDR3 bases: TGTGCCACCAGTGCCCTAGGCAATCAGCCCCAGCATTTT. The chain has TRBV24-1 and TRBJ1-5; D not certain. CDR1 is KGHDR and CDR2 is SFDVKD in the germline V gene. V shed 5 bases and J shed 2 bases, with 6 bases lying between them. The CDR3 has 13 residues.

The chain couples TRBV7-9 to TRBJ2-7; D is perhaps TRBD1 (6 bases). V shed 7 bases and J shed 4 bases, with 11 bases lying between them. Germline lookup yields CDR1 SEHNR and CDR2 FQNEAQ (reference sequence). This CDR3 comprises 12 residues. CDR3 nucleotide sequence: TGTGCCAGCAACGAACAGGGTTACGAGCAGTACTTC. Its translation is CASNEQGYEQYF.

The rearrangement uses TRBV5-1 and TRBJ2-7; 12 positions agree with TRBD2. The CDR3 runs 14 residues. The ends lost 5 bases at V and 4 bases at J; junction bases unmatched: 4. Germline CDR1 and CDR2: SGHRS and YFSETQ. The DNA of the CDR3 is TGCGCCAGCAGAGATGGACTAGCGGGATACGAGCAGTACTTC. Translated: CASRDGLAGYEQYF.

V and J are TRBV28 and TRBJ2-3; D gene ambiguous. The CDR3 extends over 12 amino acids. Deletions cut 6 bases from V and 6 bases from J, with 10 bases between. CDR1 and CDR2 from the germline V gene are MDHEN and SYDVKM. DNA for the CDR3: TGTGCCAGCAGGGAGAGTTTGGATACGCAGTATTTT. Protein product: CASRESLDTQYF. The full variable domain, with the rest looked up from reference TRBV28 and TRBJ2-3, is DVKVTQSSRYLVKRTGEKVFLECVQDMDHENMFWYRQDPGLGLRLIYFSYDVKMKEKGDIPEGYSVSREKKERFSLILESASTNQTSMYLCASRESLDTQYFGPGTRLTVL.

The gene calls are TRBV6-5 and TRBJ1-1, with 7 bases aligning to TRBD1. Germline lookup yields CDR1 MNHEY and CDR2 SVGAGI. V was clipped by 2 bases and J by 2 bases; unmatched bases: 5. The CDR3 has 15 amino acids. In DNA, the CDR3 is TGTGCCAGCAGTTACGGGACAGCCCGAAACACTGAAGCTTTCTTT. It encodes CASSYGTARNTEAFF.

On this clone itself: This sample also contains other DNA sequences that code for the same CDR3. V gene TRBV18 combines with J gene TRBJ2-5; 8 positions agree with TRBD1. Losses at the gene ends were 4 bases for V and 5 bases for J; bases not matched to a gene: 9. Germline V lookup: CDR1 KGHSH, CDR2 LQKENI. The CDR3 length is 15 residues. CDR3 residues: CASSRQGTGKETQYF. Here the CDR3 DNA reads TGTGCCAGCTCACGACAGGGGACGGGTAAGGAGACCCAGTACTTC.